Listed below are T cell receptor beta chains from one sample, sequenced in a study of regulatory T cells in long-lasting Graves disease. TCRdb re-called the multiplex PCR reads with MiXCR, one entry per CDR3 protein. The repertoire holds roughly 400,000 distinct CDR3 sequences, around 20% seen once, with around 20% in the top ten. The sample here was peripheral blood mononuclear cells (PBMCs), taken when the disease was refractory, from a patient treated with antithyroid drugs. These receptors all stem from a female donor with Graves disease. Each CDR3 is given with its conserved first and last residue. Fields, in order: clone size, D gene, V gene, J gene, CDR3 protein, CDR3 DNA. A D gene is named only where the DNA matches it firmly. The size field is filled for only some rows; it gives once, few, many or a size class.

once	.	TRBV7-8	TRBJ2-1	CASTLRRGGQSSYNEQFF	TGTGCCAGCACCTTAAGGAGGGGGGGCCAAAGCTCCTACAATGAGCAGTTCTTC
few	.	TRBV19	TRBJ1-1	CASSIEGGWTNTEAFF	TGTGCCAGTAGTATAGAGGGGGGATGGACGAACACTGAAGCTTTCTTT
few	.	TRBV29-1	TRBJ1-2	CSVLGAANYGYTF	TGCAGCGTTTTAGGAGCAGCTAACTATGGCTACACCTTC
few	TRBD1	TRBV7-3	TRBJ2-5	CASSQTGGVGTQYF	TGTGCCAGCAGCCAGACAGGGGGCGTGGGGACCCAGTACTTC
.	.	TRBV7-9	TRBJ1-1	CASSPVGGGANTEAFF	TGTGCCAGCTCCCCCGTAGGGGGGGGGGCGAACACTGAAGCTTTCTTT
few	TRBD2	TRBV20-1	TRBJ2-7	CSARDFAGGFEQYF	TGCAGTGCTAGAGATTTCGCGGGGGGGTTCGAGCAGTACTTC
many	.	TRBV12-3/TRBV12-4	TRBJ1-2	CASSPQNYGYTF	TGTGCCAGCAGTCCCCAGAACTATGGCTACACCTTC
few	.	TRBV27	TRBJ1-6	CASSLPGARSPLHF	TGTGCCAGCAGTTTACCGGGGGCGCGGTCACCCCTCCACTTT
many	.	TRBV7-2	TRBJ2-7	CASSLESFYEQYF	TGTGCCAGCAGCTTAGAGAGTTTCTACGAGCAGTACTTC
.	TRBD1	TRBV6-5	TRBJ1-5	CASSYRDRSNQPQHF	TGTGCCAGCAGTTATCGGGACAGGAGTAATCAGCCCCAGCATTTT
few	TRBD2	TRBV18	TRBJ2-7	CASSQDPGLAGAYEQYF	TGTGCCAGCTCTCAAGATCCGGGACTAGCGGGTGCCTACGAGCAGTACTTC
many	TRBD1	TRBV12-3/TRBV12-4	TRBJ1-1	CASLRTGGSEAFF	TGTGCCAGCCTCCGAACAGGGGGCAGTGAAGCTTTCTTT
.	.	TRBV29-1	TRBJ1-1	CSVEDGRSFF	TGCAGCGTTGAAGACGGGCGTAGCTTCTTT
.	.	TRBV28	TRBJ2-7	CASSPLGGRHEQYF	TGTGCCAGCAGCCCGTTGGGGGGACGGCACGAGCAGTACTTC
few	TRBD1	TRBV20-1	TRBJ2-5	CSAFWTGMETQYF	TGCAGTGCTTTCTGGACAGGGATGGAGACCCAGTACTTC
.	TRBD1	TRBV29-1	TRBJ1-1	CSADRDTEAFF	TGCAGCGCAGACAGGGACACTGAAGCTTTCTTT
.	.	TRBV20-1	TRBJ1-1	CSARGVGAWVRNTEAFF	TGCAGTGCTAGAGGGGTGGGCGCCTGGGTACGGAACACTGAAGCTTTCTTT
many	.	TRBV6-1	TRBJ2-7	CASSEGQLEIYEQYF	TGTGCCAGCAGTGAAGGCCAACTAGAGATCTACGAGCAGTACTTC
.	TRBD1	TRBV6-2/TRBV6-3	TRBJ1-2	CASNSGTGTSYGYTF	TGTGCCAGCAACTCCGGGACAGGAACTAGCTATGGCTACACCTTC
many	.	TRBV6-5	TRBJ1-1	CASSYSRYQNTEAFF	TGTGCCAGCAGTTACTCGAGATATCAGAACACTGAAGCTTTCTTT